This T cell receptor (beta chain) came from a study of blood T cell repertoires in COVID-19 (dated by TCRdb to the early 2020s). Background for the entire study: Samples covering the acute and convalescent phases of COVID-19 were provided by collaborators in the United States, Italy and Spain. The samples were drawn from the first 160 participants of the ongoing ImmuneRACE study and from under 1,500 subjects provided by 6 global collaborators. Subjects who had been exposed to COVID-19, were actively infected with it, or had recovered from it provided the deeply sampled blood TCRbeta repertoires that made up the dataset. A freely available public database, intended as a resource for researchers studying the immune response to SARS-CoV-2, is where the repertoires were released. Nearly every sample came with metadata listing a de-identified subject ID, COVID-19 status, age in years and sex. Where HLA class I and class II types were available, the types were taken from metadata supplied by the sample provider, not from assay-based typing. The material from the prospective study consisted of cDNA or gDNA derived from T cells, B-cell-depleted T cells, or PBMCs.

Summary of the overall study and its limitations: The amount of clinical and demographic metadata varied by source and participant and was provided uncurated.

CDR1 and CDR2 were assigned from the germline V gene as MNHNS and SASEGT. The CDR3 holds 14 amino acids from the cysteine to the phenylalanine. Here the CDR3 DNA is all that survives: 42 bases in frame from base 1. The junction carries 13 bases between V and J, which are trimmed by 2 bases and 6 bases respectively. Collaborating institutions collected whole blood in K2EDTA tubes following their own protocols. For TCRbeta analysis, collaborator samples were shipped as frozen whole blood, as isolated PBMCs, or as DNA extracted from either sample type. TCRbeta CDR3 regions were amplified from genomic DNA using the immunoSEQ Assay, a bias-controlled multiplex PCR. Under the source paper's analysis protocol: Within the assay, amplification of reference gene primers was used to estimate how many nucleated cells each sample contained. To quantify the absolute abundance of each unique TCRbeta CDR3 rearrangement, sequence reads were collapsed and filtered. For each sample, productive Simpson clonality was calculated as the square root of Simpson's diversity index across productive rearrangements. What TCRdb holds here is the immuneACCESS table cut down to in-frame rearrangements. Part of the clones is not present; checked against another copy, under half of the missing clones reflect an unresolved V gene, and the others are unexplained. From that table come the V and J calls and clone size; the DNA was used to work out D and trimming. This sample comprises tens of thousands of clones, roughly nine tenths of them detected only once. The ten most abundant clones make up about 1.6% of the sample.

Comments on this clone: Its antigen is still unknown. The sample holds no much larger clone one base away, and base qualities are not on file.

Sequencing used peripheral blood. The sequence is built from TRBV6-1 and TRBJ1-2; D gene: possibly TRBD1, on 6 matching bases. This TCR came from a man in his sixties with acute or convalescent COVID-19. The nucleotides are TGTGCCAGCAGTGAATTGGGGGCGCGTCATGGCTACACCTTC. It specifies CASSELGARHGYTF.